The clone carrying this T cell receptor (beta chain) was observed at least ten times. Its antigen remains unidentified. The entry originates in a study of metastatic and nonmetastatic thyroid tumors. Study context: Patients with malignant and benign thyroid disease provided blood and tumor or nodule tissue, whose repertoires were compared.

No patient received treatment before thyroid surgery. TCRdb re-called the PCR reads via MiXCR. There are tens of thousands of clones in the sample; 15% to 20% occur only once, and over 10% lies in the top ten. The study, taken as a whole, reports: Malignant thyroid tumors reportedly exceeded benign nodules significantly in TCR beta diversity, with the difference appearing in blood and tumor.

Germline V gives CDR1 LNHDA, CDR2 SQIVND (reference sequence). The CDR3 has 13 residues. Losses at the gene ends were 10 bases for V and 6 bases for J; bases not matched to a gene: 9. Material for sequencing was blood. The chain carries TRBV19 and TRBJ2-1; 7 bases line up with TRBD2. The receptor's source is a female donor with papillary thyroid cancer or a benign thyroid nodule (not recorded which). Some clones in this sample may be carry-over from other donors' samples. The chain's CDR3 is CATLTWEGNEQFF. The CDR3 DNA sequence: TGTGCCACCCTAACGTGGGAGGGCAATGAGCAGTTCTTC.